This entry is about one T cell receptor beta chain. Original methodology: Reference gene primer amplification gave nucleated cell count estimates. This table comes from immunoSEQ multiplex PCR, and its TCRdb copy is limited to in-frame clones, with some not included. The V and J calls and clone size were taken over from that table, and D and trimming were inferred from the DNA. Of roughly 250,000 clones in the sample, 75% to 95% are singletons; the top ten hold 2% to 3%. This entry belongs to a study of blood T cell repertoires in COVID-19. V shed 3 bases and J 3 bases; nucleotides not matched to a gene: 5. The CDR3 covers 14 residues. CDR1 GTSNPN and CDR2 SVGIG come from the germline V gene (reference sequence).

The clonotype comes from a person under 35 with COVID-19, enrolled during active disease. This rearrangement joins TRBV30 to TRBJ2-4, with 7 bases aligning to TRBD2. Source material: peripheral blood. The CDR3 DNA follows: TGTGCCTGGAGGGAAGCGGGACTCAAAAACATTCAGTACTTC. Protein: CAWREAGLKNIQYF.